Given below is one T cell receptor (beta chain) in context. Its target is not known. Germline lookup yields CDR1 ENHRY and CDR2 SYGVKD. This CDR3 comprises 13 residues. The ends were cut back, 9 bases at V and 4 bases at J, with 13 bases in the middle. The data originate from a study of cytomegalovirus exposure and HLA in healthy donors. Study-wide results and limits: By HLA locus, TCR association rates varied in a later analysis, with DRB1 showing the most and HLA-C the fewest. Near-uniform donor sequencing depth was presumed by presence/absence analyses. Prior analysis indicated that the majority of TCR beta V segments exhibited productivity approximately 90% or approximately 30% of the time. A link between a missense DCLRE1C variant and TCR beta V- and J-gene trimming emerged from a later analysis.

The PCR was carried out with 60 Vbeta primers and 13 Jbeta primers. Only in-frame clones appear in the TCRdb table, and some are missing; sequencing was by immunoSEQ multiplex PCR. The table lists around 97,000 clones, around three quarters of them singletons, with approximately 10% in the top ten. The sequence was collected from a woman younger than 35 in good health and CMV-seropositive. The chain links TRBV10-3 to TRBJ1-3, with a tentative D call TRBD1 (5 bases). Material: PBMCs. The CDR3 loop reads CAMTDTEGNTIYF. DNA of the CDR3: TGTGCCATGACAGATACCGAGGGAAACACCATATATTTT.